This T cell receptor beta chain was identified during a study of blood T cells in healthy people across ages. V was pared by 5 bases and J by 5 bases, with 15 bases between. There are 15 residues in the CDR3. Germline loops: CDR1 SGHNT, CDR2 YENEEA. Then a second PCR, running about 6 to 11 cycles, was carried out with a sample-barcoded 5' primer and a J-beta primer mix. Using its own MiXCR run on the 5' RACE reads, TCRdb lists one record per CDR3 protein. The table has fewer than 1,000,000 distinct CDR3 sequences, 44% seen once; the top ten hold around 21%. The clonotype was recovered from a man in his fifties or sixties in good health. The specimen sequenced was blood. The J gene is TRBJ1-4, the V gene TRBV11-3; D is possibly TRBD1 (5 bases). CDR3 loop: CASSLRDRQNEKLFF. The DNA of the CDR3 is TGTGCCAGCAGCCTGAGGGACCGGCAAAATGAAAAACTGTTTTTT.